This T cell receptor (beta chain) originates from a study of PD-1 blockade in classical Hodgkin lymphoma. Generated by immunoSEQ multiplex PCR, the TCRdb table keeps only in-frame clones and is missing some. The sample records over 15,000 clones, 84% being singletons. The CDR3 loop spans 13 amino acids. V lost 6 bases and J lost 8, with 16 bases in between. The V gene's germline CDR1 is ENHRY and CDR2 SYGVKD. After autologous stem cell transplantation all patients relapsed, and prior brentuximab vedotin exposure differed between cohorts. Sequenced here: peripheral blood mononuclear cells (PBMCs), sampled at baseline. This sequence originates from a human donor with classical Hodgkin lymphoma. The chain uses TRBV10-3 and TRBJ1-2; D unclear. CDR3 in DNA: TGTGCCATCAGCCCGGACTCGGAGGACGGCTACACCTTC. Translation: CAISPDSEDGYTF.